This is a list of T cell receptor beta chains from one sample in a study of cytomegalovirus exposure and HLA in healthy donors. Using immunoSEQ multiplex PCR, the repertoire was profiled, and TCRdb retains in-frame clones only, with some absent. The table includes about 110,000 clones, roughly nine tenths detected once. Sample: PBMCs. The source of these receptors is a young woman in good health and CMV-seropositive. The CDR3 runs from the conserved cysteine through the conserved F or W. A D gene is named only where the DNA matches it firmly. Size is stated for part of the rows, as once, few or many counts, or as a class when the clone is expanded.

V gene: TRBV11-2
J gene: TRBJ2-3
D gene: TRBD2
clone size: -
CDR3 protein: CASSSTLAGGTDTQYF
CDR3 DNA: TGTGCCAGCAGCTCAACATTAGCGGGGGGAACAGATACGCAGTATTTT

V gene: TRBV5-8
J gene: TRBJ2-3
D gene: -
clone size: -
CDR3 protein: CASSFGGTDTQYF
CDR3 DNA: TGTGCCAGCAGCTTCGGAGGAACAGATACGCAGTATTTT

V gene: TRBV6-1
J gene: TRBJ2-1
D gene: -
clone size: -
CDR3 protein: CASSTEDYNEQFF
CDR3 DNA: TGTGCCAGCAGCACCGAGGACTACAATGAGCAGTTCTTC

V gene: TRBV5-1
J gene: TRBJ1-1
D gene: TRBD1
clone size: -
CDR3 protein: CASSGDRMNTEAFF
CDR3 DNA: TGCGCCAGCAGCGGGGACAGGATGAACACTGAAGCTTTCTTT

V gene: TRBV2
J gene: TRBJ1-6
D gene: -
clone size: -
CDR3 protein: CASSEGAGPALHF
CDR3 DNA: TGTGCCAGCAGTGAAGGGGCAGGGCCGGCCCTCCACTTT

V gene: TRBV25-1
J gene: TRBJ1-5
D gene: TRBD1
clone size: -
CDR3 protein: CASSEGTVDNQPQHF
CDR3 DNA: TGTGCCAGCAGTGAGGGGACAGTCGACAATCAGCCCCAGCATTTT

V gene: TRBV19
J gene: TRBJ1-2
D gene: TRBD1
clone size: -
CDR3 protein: CASSIDQRTGGRGGYTF
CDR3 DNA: TGTGCCAGTAGTATAGATCAACGGACAGGAGGTCGGGGTGGCTACACCTTC

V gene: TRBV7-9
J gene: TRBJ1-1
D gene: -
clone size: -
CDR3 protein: CASSLGQSNTEAFF
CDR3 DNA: TGTGCCAGCAGCCTAGGACAGTCGAACACTGAAGCTTTCTTT

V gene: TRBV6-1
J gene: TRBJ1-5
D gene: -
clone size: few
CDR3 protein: CASSGEYSNQPQHF
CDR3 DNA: TGTGCCAGCAGTGGAGAGTATAGCAATCAGCCCCAGCATTTT

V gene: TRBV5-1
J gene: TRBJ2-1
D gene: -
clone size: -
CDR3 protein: CASNSPGEYNEQFF
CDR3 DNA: TGCGCCAGCAACTCTCCAGGGGAGTACAATGAGCAGTTCTTC

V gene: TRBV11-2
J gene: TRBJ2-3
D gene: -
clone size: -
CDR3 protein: CASSPSGVTDTQYF
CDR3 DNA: TGTGCCAGCAGCCCTTCGGGGGTCACAGATACGCAGTATTTT

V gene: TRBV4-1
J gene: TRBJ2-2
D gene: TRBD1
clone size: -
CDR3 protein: CASGGRGNSGELFF
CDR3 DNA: TGCGCCAGTGGGGGCAGGGGGAATTCCGGGGAGCTGTTTTTT

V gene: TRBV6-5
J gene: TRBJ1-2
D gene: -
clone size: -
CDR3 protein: CASSGQLYGYTF
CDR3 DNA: TGTGCCAGCAGCGGACAGCTCTATGGCTACACCTTC

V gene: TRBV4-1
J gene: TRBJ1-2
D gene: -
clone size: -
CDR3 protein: CASSQPGDNYGYTF
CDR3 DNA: TGCGCCAGCAGCCAACCAGGGGATAACTATGGCTACACCTTC

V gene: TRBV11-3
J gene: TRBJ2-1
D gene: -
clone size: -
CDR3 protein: CASSLSSGHEQFF
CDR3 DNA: TGTGCCAGCAGCTTATCAAGCGGACATGAGCAGTTCTTC